These 16 T cell receptor beta chains originate from one sample sequenced in a study of shared clonotypes between healthy human individuals. Naive CD8 cells lacked CD45RO, underwent positive selection for CCR7 and left out terminally differentiated effector memory CD45RA+ cells. Some clones are missing from TCRdb's copy, which holds only in-frame ones; the method was immunoSEQ multiplex PCR. The profile covers 700,000 to 950,000 clones, with 90% to 97% appearing a single time and over 0.2% taken by the ten largest. Specimen: naive CD8+ T cells sorted from blood. The receptors here all came from a man aged 25-45 years in good health.

The chain employs TRBV30 and TRBJ1-1; D is unresolved. The CDR3 covers 13 residues. V was cut by 0 bases and J by 4 bases, with 9 bases left in between. CDR1 is GTSNPN and CDR2 is SVGIG in the germline V gene (reference sequence). The CDR3 sequence is CAWSVLESTEAFF. The CDR3 bases are TGTGCCTGGAGTGTACTGGAGTCCACTGAAGCTTTCTTT.

The table lists this clone with a count of one. V and J are TRBV5-6 and TRBJ2-3, with 12 nucleotides matching TRBD2. Unmatched junction bases numbered 4, after V lost 3 bases and J lost 5 bases. This CDR3 spans 15 amino acids. Germline V gives CDR1 SGHDT, CDR2 YYEEEE. In nucleotides, the CDR3 is TGTGCCAGCAGCTATCCGGGACTAGCGGGAGATACGCAGTATTTT. Encoded protein: CASSYPGLAGDTQYF.

The J gene is TRBJ2-1, the V gene TRBV19; TRBD2 matches at 12 bases. The CDR3 loop spans 15 amino acids. The V gene's germline CDR1 is LNHDA and CDR2 SQIVND (reference sequence). V shed 10 bases, J shed 1 base, and the junction held 5 bases outside the gene matches. CDR3 bases: TGTGCCACCAGACTAGCGGGAGTTTCCTACAATGAGCAGTTCTTC. This translates into CATRLAGVSYNEQFF.

The rearrangement joins TRBV30 to TRBJ2-7, with D unclear. The CDR3 is 11 amino acids. Deletions cut 3 bases from V and 2 bases from J, with 5 bases between. CDR1 and CDR2 from the germline V gene are GTSNPN and SVGIG (reference sequence). CDR3 loop: CAWRRAYEQYF. CDR3 in DNA: TGTGCCTGGAGACGGGCCTACGAGCAGTACTTC.

A remark on this clone: Additional DNA sequences in this sample encode the identical CDR3. The J gene is TRBJ2-3, the V gene TRBV18; unclear D gene. CDR3 length: 14 amino acids. The germline V gene encodes CDR1 KGHSH and CDR2 LQKENI. The V end was cut by 3 bases, the J end by 2 bases, with 9 bases between. The CDR3 region is CASSPPGNTDTQYF. Written as DNA, the CDR3 is TGTGCCAGCTCACCTCCCGGAAACACAGATACGCAGTATTTT.

This chain uses TRBV30 with TRBJ2-4; D perhaps matches TRBD1 (6 bases). Deletions cut 3 bases from V and 0 bases from J, with 15 bases between. Germline V CDR1 and CDR2: GTSNPN, SVGIG (reference sequence). This CDR3 contains 16 residues. The CDR3 sequence: CAWRFYRAQAKNIQYF. DNA for the CDR3: TGTGCCTGGAGGTTTTACAGGGCTCAAGCCAAAAACATTCAGTACTTC.

The chain recombines TRBV9 with TRBJ2-3, with 9 bases matching TRBD2. After removal of 0 bases from V and 2 bases from J, the junction contained 4 bases not matched to a gene. Germline V lookup: CDR1 SGDLS, CDR2 YYNGEE. This CDR3 comprises 16 residues. The CDR3 spells CASSVGLAEHTDTQYF. In nucleotides, the CDR3 is TGTGCCAGCAGCGTAGGACTAGCGGAGCACACAGATACGCAGTATTTT.

V and J are TRBV27 and TRBJ1-1; a possible D gene is TRBD1 (6 bases). The length of the CDR3 is 13 residues. Deletions cut 8 bases from V and 3 bases from J, with 13 bases between. Germline lookup yields CDR1 MNHEY and CDR2 SMNVEV (reference sequence). Written as DNA, the CDR3 is TGTGCCAGCTGTCAGGGGATGTACACTGAAGCTTTCTTT. Translation: CASCQGMYTEAFF.

This CDR3 is CASSDWGLYEQYF. In DNA, the CDR3 is TGTGCCAGCAGTGATTGGGGTTTGTACGAGCAGTACTTC. The chain carries TRBV2 and TRBJ2-7; the D is unclear. Trimming removed 3 bases at V and 4 bases at J, with 10 bases between. Germline CDR1 and CDR2: SNHLY and FYNNEI. There are 13 residues in the CDR3.

The rearrangement joins TRBV29-1 to TRBJ2-7; 10 bases are shared with TRBD1. In germline, CDR1 is SQVTM, CDR2 ANQGSEA. The CDR3 has 13 residues. Trimming took 6 bases from V and 5 from J; bases not matched to a gene: 7. Here the CDR3 DNA reads TGCAGCGTCGACAGGGGGCAGGAGCACGAGCAGTACTTC. Its translation: CSVDRGQEHEQYF.

The chain has TRBV5-1 and TRBJ2-2; no clear D. V lost 4 bases and J 1 base, leaving 8 bases between the germline ends. Per the germline V gene, CDR1 is SGHRS and CDR2 is YFSETQ. This CDR3 is 14 amino acids long. The CDR3 DNA sequence: TGCGCCAGCAGCGATCTCAGGAACACCGGGGAGCTGTTTTTT. This translates into CASSDLRNTGELFF.

The V and J genes are TRBV28 and TRBJ2-3; D may be TRBD1 or TRBD2 (5 bases each). The germline V and J ends were trimmed by 3 bases and 8 bases, with 18 bases remaining between them. The V gene's germline CDR1 is MDHEN and CDR2 SYDVKM. CDR3 length equals 15 residues. The CDR3 DNA reads as TGTGCCAGCAGTTTCGAAGGTCACCTTGGGGGTACGCAGTATTTT. It yields the protein CASSFEGHLGGTQYF.

J is TRBJ2-5 and V is TRBV7-6; TRBD2 aligns across 13 bases. Germline CDR1 reads SGHVS; CDR2 reads FNYEAQ. This CDR3 spans 21 amino acids. J was trimmed by 4 bases and V by 5 bases; bases with no gene match: 22. CDR3 in amino acids: CASSPPRLAGGRTPQGETQYF. CDR3 in DNA: TGTGCCAGCAGCCCCCCGCGACTAGCGGGAGGTCGTACCCCTCAAGGAGAGACCCAGTACTTC.

V is TRBV6-6 and J is TRBJ1-1; D not resolved. V gave up 6 bases and J gave up 0 bases, with 8 bases separating them. The CDR3 has 13 residues. CDR1 is MNHNY and CDR2 is SVGAGI in the germline V gene (reference sequence). DNA for the CDR3: TGTGCCAGCAGAACGAAGGTGAACACTGAAGCTTTCTTT. The encoded protein is CASRTKVNTEAFF.

This clone was seen a single time. The chain has TRBV27 and TRBJ1-1; D call uncertain. The CDR3 runs 16 residues. Germline loops: CDR1 MNHEY, CDR2 SMNVEV (reference sequence). V dropped 4 bases and J dropped 3 bases, with 18 bases sitting between them. DNA for the CDR3: TGTGCCAGCAGTTCCCTACGAACGGGCGGGTACACTGAAGCTTTCTTT. Protein product: CASSSLRTGGYTEAFF.

The V gene is TRBV28, the J gene TRBJ1-1; D call uncertain. Trimming cost V 3 bases and J 1 base, with 3 bases left between them. Per germline, CDR1 MDHEN and CDR2 SYDVKM. The CDR3 sequence is 12 residues long. CDR3 region: CASSFWNTEAFF. CDR3 DNA sequence: TGTGCCAGCAGTTTTTGGAACACTGAAGCTTTCTTT.